This T cell receptor beta chain emerged from a study of Ad26.COV2.S vaccination and SARS-CoV-2 variants. Whole-study findings and limits: The TCR breadth and depth analyses may have produced an underestimate of total T cell responses. Substantial post-vaccination breadth of spike-specific CD8+ and CD4+ T cell responses was reported.

For this clone: Its antigen remains unknown.

As to treatment: around 19 received Ad26.COV2.S at low or high dose, single or two shots; several received placebo; per-sample allocation not given. Sampling was done on day 63 after the first vaccine or placebo injection. This CDR3 region has 14 residues. CDR1 and CDR2 from the germline V gene are MNHEY and SVGAGI. J was trimmed by 3 bases and V by 6 bases; bases with no gene match: 4. Only in-frame clones appear in the TCRdb table, and some are missing; sequencing was by immunoSEQ multiplex PCR. This sample has about 390,000 clones, with approximately 90% found just once. This specimen was peripheral blood, taken in a trial of Ad26.COV2.S vaccine versus placebo. J is TRBJ1-5 and V is TRBV6-5, with 8 bases fitting TRBD1. This sequence was found in a person aged 18-65 years who received the Ad26.COV2.S COVID-19 vaccine or a placebo. CDR3 sequence reads: CASSETGDNQPQHF. The CDR3 DNA sequence: TGTGCCAGCAGCGAGACAGGGGACAATCAGCCCCAGCATTTT.